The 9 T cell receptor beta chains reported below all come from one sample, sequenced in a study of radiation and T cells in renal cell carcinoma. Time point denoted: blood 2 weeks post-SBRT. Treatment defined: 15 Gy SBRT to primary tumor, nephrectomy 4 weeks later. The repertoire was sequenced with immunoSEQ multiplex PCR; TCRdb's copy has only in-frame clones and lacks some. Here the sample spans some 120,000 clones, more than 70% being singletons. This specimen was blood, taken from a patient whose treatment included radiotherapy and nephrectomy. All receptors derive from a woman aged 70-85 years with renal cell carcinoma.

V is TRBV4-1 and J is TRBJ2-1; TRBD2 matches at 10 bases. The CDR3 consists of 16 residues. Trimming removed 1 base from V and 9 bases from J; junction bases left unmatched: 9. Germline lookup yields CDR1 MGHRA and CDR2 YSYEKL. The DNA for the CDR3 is TGCGCCAGCAGCCAAGTTCCGGGACTAGCGACGGCTGAGCAGTTCTTC. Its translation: CASSQVPGLATAEQFF.

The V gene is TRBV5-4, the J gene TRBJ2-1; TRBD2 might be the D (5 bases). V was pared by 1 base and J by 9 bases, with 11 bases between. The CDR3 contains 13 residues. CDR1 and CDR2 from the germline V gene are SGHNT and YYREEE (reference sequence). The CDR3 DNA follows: TGTGCCAGCAGCTTGAGCGGTCGGAGTGAGCAGTTCTTC. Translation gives CASSLSGRSEQFF.

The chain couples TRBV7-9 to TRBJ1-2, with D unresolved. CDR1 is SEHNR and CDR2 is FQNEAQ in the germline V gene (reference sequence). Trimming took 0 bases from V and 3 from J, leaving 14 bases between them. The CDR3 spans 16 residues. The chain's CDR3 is CASSLAWSQEHYGYTF. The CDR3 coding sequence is TGTGCCAGCAGCTTAGCCTGGTCTCAGGAGCACTATGGCTACACCTTC. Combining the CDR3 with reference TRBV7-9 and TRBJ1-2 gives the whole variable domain DTGVSQNPRHKITKRGQNVTFRCDPISEHNRLYWYRQTLGQGPEFLTYFQNEAQLEKSRLLSDRFSAERPKGSFSTLEIQRTEQGDSAMYLCASSLAWSQEHYGYTFGSGTRLTVV.

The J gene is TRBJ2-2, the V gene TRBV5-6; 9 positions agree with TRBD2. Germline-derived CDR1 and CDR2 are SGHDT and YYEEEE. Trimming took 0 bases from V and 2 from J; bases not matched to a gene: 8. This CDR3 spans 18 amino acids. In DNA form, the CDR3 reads TGTGCCAGCAGCTTGGGGTTTCTAGCGGGACCAAACACCGGGGAGCTGTTTTTT. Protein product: CASSLGFLAGPNTGELFF. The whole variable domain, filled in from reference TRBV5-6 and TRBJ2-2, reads DAGVTQSPTHLIKTRGQQVTLRCSPKSGHDTVSWYQQALGQGPQFIFQYYEEEERQRGNFPDRFSGHQFPNYSSELNVNALLLGDSALYLCASSLGFLAGPNTGELFFGEGSRLTVL.

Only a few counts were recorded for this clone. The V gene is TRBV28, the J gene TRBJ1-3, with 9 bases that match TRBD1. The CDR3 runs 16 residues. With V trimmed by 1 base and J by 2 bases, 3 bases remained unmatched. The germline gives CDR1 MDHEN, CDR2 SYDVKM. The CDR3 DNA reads TGTGCCAGCAGTTTATACGGACAGGGGACTGGAAACACCATATATTTT. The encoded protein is CASSLYGQGTGNTIYF.

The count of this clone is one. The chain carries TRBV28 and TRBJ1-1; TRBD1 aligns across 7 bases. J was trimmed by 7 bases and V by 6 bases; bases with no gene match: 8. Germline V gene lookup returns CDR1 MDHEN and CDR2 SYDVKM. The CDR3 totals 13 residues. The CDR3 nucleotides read TGTGCCAGCAGGCCAACAGGGGTACGTGAAGCTTTCTTT. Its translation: CASRPTGVREAFF.

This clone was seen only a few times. The CDR3 loop reads CSVSTGVTEAFF. CDR3 in DNA: TGCAGCGTTTCTACAGGGGTTACTGAAGCTTTCTTT. The chain employs TRBV29-1 and TRBJ1-1, with 7 bases matching TRBD1. The CDR3 covers 12 residues. The V segment lost 5 bases and the J segment 5 bases; nucleotides outside the gene matches: 5. Looked up from germline, CDR1 is SQVTM and CDR2 is ANQGSEA.

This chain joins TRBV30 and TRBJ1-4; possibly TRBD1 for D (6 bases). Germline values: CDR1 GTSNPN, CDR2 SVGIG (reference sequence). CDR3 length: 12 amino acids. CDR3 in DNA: TGTGGAGGGGGAGCAACTAATGAAAAACTGTTTTTT. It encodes CGGGATNEKLFF. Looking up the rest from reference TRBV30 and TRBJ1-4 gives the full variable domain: SQTIHQWPATLVQPVGSPLSLECTVEGTSNPNLYWYRQAAGRGLQLLFYSVGIGQISSEVPQNLSASRPQDRQFILSSKKLLLSDSGFYLCGGGATNEKLFFGSGTQLSVL.

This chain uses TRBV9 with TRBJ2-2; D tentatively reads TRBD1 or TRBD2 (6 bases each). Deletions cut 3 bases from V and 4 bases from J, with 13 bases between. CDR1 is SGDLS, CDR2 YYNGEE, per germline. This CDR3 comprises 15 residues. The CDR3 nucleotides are TGTGCCAGCAGCGGGGGGGCTAGTGGCACCGGGGAGCTGTTTTTT. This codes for CASSGGASGTGELFF. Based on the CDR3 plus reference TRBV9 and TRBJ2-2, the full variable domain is DSGVTQTPKHLITATGQRVTLRCSPRSGDLSVYWYQQSLDQGLQFLIQYYNGEERAKGNILERFSAQQFPDLHSELNLSSLELGDSALYFCASSGGASGTGELFFGEGSRLTVL.